The clone carrying this TCR beta chain was counted only a few times. Its matching antigen is unknown. These data originate in a study of blood T cells in healthy people across ages. Findings and caveats of the study: A strong correlation was found between TCR beta diversity and the percentage of naive T cells.

Then a second PCR, running about 6 to 11 cycles, was carried out with a sample-barcoded 5' primer and a J-beta primer mix. TCRdb itself ran the 5' RACE reads through MiXCR, one entry per CDR3 protein. The data contain about 1,500,000 distinct CDR3 sequences, about 40% of them singletons. Total RNA, at least 5 micrograms per sample, was extracted from PBMCs. The CDR3 has 13 amino acids. The V gene's germline CDR1 is MNHEY and CDR2 SMNVEV (reference sequence). Deletions cut 5 bases from V and 6 bases from J, with 13 bases between. This TCR came from a woman under 30 in good health. Specimen: blood. The rearrangement joins TRBV27 to TRBJ1-2; D perhaps matches TRBD1 (6 bases). The CDR3 is CASSAGAMDGYTF. Written as DNA, the CDR3 is TGTGCCAGCAGTGCAGGGGCAATGGATGGCTACACCTTC.